This T cell receptor beta chain was sequenced for a study of T-cell memory formation after mild COVID-19. Regarding the study as a whole: Researchers found some responding clones in pre-infection memory, a sign that cross-reactive memory joined.

This CDR3 is 14 amino acids long. Germline-derived CDR1 and CDR2 are SGHRS and YFSETQ. Trimming removed 4 bases from V and 6 bases from J, with 16 bases in between. TCRdb fed the 5' RACE reads into MiXCR, producing one record per CDR3 protein. The sample includes 350,000 to 500,000 distinct CDR3 sequences, more than 15% seen only once; the top ten take around a fifth. As regards this clonotype: Its antigen is still unknown.

The chain is built from TRBV5-1 and TRBJ1-1, with D hard to call. This receptor was obtained from a young man who had mild COVID-19 (a few samples of this study predate the infection). Cell type and time point are not known. Sequenced sample: PBMCs or a T cell subset sorted from them (not recorded which). The CDR3 DNA reads as TGCGCCAGCAGCGGTACGGGGTCCAATGCTGAAGCTTTCTTT. Protein product: CASSGTGSNAEAFF.